These 22 T cell receptor beta chains came from one sample sequenced in a study of blood T cell repertoires in COVID-19. Assay used: immunoSEQ multiplex PCR; TCRdb lists only in-frame clones, some missing. The repertoire includes roughly 99,000 clones, more than 70% of them detected once, and about 4% sits in the top ten. Sample: peripheral blood. Receptors were obtained from a human donor in a cohort sampled during active COVID-19.

The chain combines TRBV7-9 with TRBJ1-1, with 7 nucleotides matching TRBD1. This CDR3 has 15 residues. V lost 5 bases to trimming and J lost 4 bases; unmatched junction nucleotides: 10. Germline CDR1 is SEHNR and CDR2 is FQNEAQ (reference sequence). For the CDR3, the DNA is TGTGCCAGCAGCACCCAGACAGGGTCGGGCACTGAAGCTTTCTTT. Encoded protein: CASSTQTGSGTEAFF.

The CDR3 loop is CASSTAAGGIGETQYF. The CDR3 DNA reads as TGTGCCAGTAGTACGGCGGCGGGAGGGATAGGGGAGACCCAGTACTTC. The V call is TRBV19, the J call TRBJ2-5, with 9 positions matching TRBD2. With V trimmed by 4 bases and J by 5 bases, 11 bases remained unmatched. Germline V CDR1 and CDR2: LNHDA, SQIVND (reference sequence). The CDR3 spans 16 residues.

This chain uses TRBV30 with TRBJ1-1; possibly TRBD1 for D (5 bases). The CDR3 runs to 13 residues. The germline CDR1 and CDR2 sequences are GTSNPN and SVGIG (reference sequence). V was trimmed by 2 bases and J by 2 bases, leaving 9 bases between them. The CDR3 DNA reads as TGTGCCTGGAGTCGGGGGGGAAACACTGAAGCTTTCTTT. Its protein is CAWSRGGNTEAFF.

This rearrangement joins TRBV19 to TRBJ2-1, with TRBD1 matching over 7 bases. Trimming took 1 base from V and 7 from J; bases not matched to a gene: 7. Germline loops: CDR1 LNHDA, CDR2 SQIVND (reference sequence). The CDR3 spans 15 residues. This CDR3 reads CASSIVGQVRNEQFF. In DNA, the CDR3 is TGTGCCAGTAGTATAGTTGGACAGGTGAGAAATGAGCAGTTCTTC.

V gene TRBV3-1 (or the pseudogene TRBV3-2) combines with J gene TRBJ1-2; D unresolved. Trimming cost V 2 bases and J 1 base, with 11 bases left between them. The V gene's germline CDR1 is LGHDT and CDR2 YNNKEL (reference sequence). CDR3 length equals 15 residues. Here the CDR3 DNA reads TGTGCCAGCAGCCAAAGACACAGACGTAACTATGGCTACACCTTC. This codes for CASSQRHRRNYGYTF.

The chain combines TRBV4-2 with TRBJ2-1, with TRBD2 matching 8 bases. The germline CDR1 and CDR2 sequences are LGHNA and YNFKEQ. The CDR3 loop spans 17 amino acids. J lost 5 bases, V lost 3 bases, and 12 bases had no gene match. CDR3 in DNA: TGTGCCAGCAGCCAGCCCCCCGTGGCGGGAGGTAACAATGAGCAGTTCTTC. As protein: CASSQPPVAGGNNEQFF.

This chain joins TRBV18 and TRBJ1-1; 8 positions agree with TRBD1. The CDR3 contains 15 residues. The V and J ends lost 4 bases and 1 base, in that order; junction bases with no gene match: 5. Germline CDR1 KGHSH, CDR2 LQKENI. The CDR3 DNA follows: TGTGCCAGCTCACGTGGGACAGGCCCGAACACTGAAGCTTTCTTT. It encodes CASSRGTGPNTEAFF.

The chain joins TRBV27 to TRBJ1-2; 9 bases line up with TRBD1. The ends lost 6 bases at V and 5 bases at J; junction bases unmatched: 7. The CDR3 totals 14 residues. Germline CDR1 and CDR2: MNHEY and SMNVEV (reference sequence). The DNA for the CDR3 is TGTGCCAGCAGGCCGTCCGGACAGGGGTATGGCTACACCTTC. Translating gives CASRPSGQGYGYTF.

The V call is TRBV6-5, the J call TRBJ1-4, with D possibly matching TRBD1 (6 bases). Trimming cost V 6 bases and J 5 bases, with 10 bases left between them. Germline loops: CDR1 MNHEY, CDR2 SVGAGI. The CDR3 loop spans 13 amino acids. The CDR3 DNA reads TGTGCCAGCAGCGGGACATACAATGAAAAACTGTTTTTT. Protein sequence: CASSGTYNEKLFF.

The rearrangement uses TRBV19 and TRBJ2-1; 7 positions match TRBD1. The CDR3 consists of 14 residues. Per the germline V gene, CDR1 is LNHDA and CDR2 is SQIVND (reference sequence). After removal of 6 bases from V and 5 bases from J, the junction contained 7 bases not matched to a gene. The CDR3: CASRGWDRDNEQFF. CDR3 DNA: TGTGCCAGTAGGGGGTGGGACAGAGACAATGAGCAGTTCTTC.

The chain recombines TRBV5-8 with TRBJ2-3; 9 positions match TRBD1. Germline V gives CDR1 SGHTS, CDR2 YDEGEE. The CDR3 is made up of 15 amino acids. The ends lost 4 bases at V and 3 bases at J; junction bases unmatched: 6. The CDR3 reads CASSGGQGTTDTQYF. In DNA, the CDR3 is TGTGCCAGCAGCGGCGGACAGGGGACGACAGATACGCAGTATTTT.

This clone was observed a single time. This rearrangement joins TRBV7-2 to TRBJ1-1; D call uncertain. V lost 5 bases and J lost 1, with 17 bases in between. The CDR3 contains 16 residues. The germline gives CDR1 SGHTA, CDR2 FQGNSA. The CDR3 region is CASSPVAGSANTEAFF. The CDR3 DNA reads as TGTGCCAGCAGCCCTGTGGCAGGCTCTGCGAACACTGAAGCTTTCTTT.

This clone has just one count. CDR3 DNA sequence: TGTGCCAGCAGTCCCCGGGCTAGCGGGAGGGTTAGAGAGACCCAGTACTTC. Amino acids: CASSPRASGRVRETQYF. The rearrangement uses TRBV27 and TRBJ2-5; 12 nucleotides align to TRBD2. Germline values: CDR1 MNHEY, CDR2 SMNVEV (reference sequence). This CDR3 has 17 residues. V shed 5 bases and J 4 bases; nucleotides not matched to a gene: 11.

The chain joins TRBV7-2 to TRBJ2-1; 9 nucleotides line up with TRBD2. This CDR3 has 18 residues. Germline V gene sequence: CDR1 SGHTA, CDR2 FQGNSA. Trimming at V came to 1 base and at J to 7 bases, leaving 14 bases not matched to a gene. The CDR3 region is CASSLVSSRGRAENEQFF. For the CDR3, the DNA is TGTGCCAGCAGCTTAGTGTCTTCTCGCGGGAGGGCAGAAAATGAGCAGTTCTTC.

The chain joins TRBV19 to TRBJ1-3; D not certain. V was shortened by 0 bases and J by 4 bases, with 7 bases between the two germline ends. The germline V gene has CDR1 LNHDA and CDR2 SQIVND (reference sequence). CDR3 size: 14 residues. The chain's CDR3 is CASSIEASGNTIYF. The DNA of the CDR3 is TGTGCCAGTAGTATAGAGGCATCCGGAAACACCATATATTTT.

The chain recombines TRBV3-1 (or the pseudogene TRBV3-2) with TRBJ1-1; 7 bases fit TRBD1. The J segment lost 1 base and the V segment lost 2 bases, leaving 7 bases of the junction unmatched. The CDR3 loop spans 16 amino acids. The germline gives CDR1 LGHDT, CDR2 YNNKEL (reference sequence). The CDR3 reads CASSQPRTGENTEAFF. CDR3 DNA: TGTGCCAGCAGCCAACCAAGGACAGGAGAGAACACTGAAGCTTTCTTT.

J is TRBJ2-1 and V is TRBV28; 12 bases fit TRBD2. Losses at the gene ends were 2 bases for V and 9 bases for J; bases not matched to a gene: 11. CDR1 MDHEN and CDR2 SYDVKM come from the germline V gene. This CDR3 is built from 17 residues. CDR3 in amino acids: CASSLTRLAGVSSEQFF. CDR3 in DNA: TGTGCCAGCAGTTTAACGCGACTAGCGGGAGTATCGAGTGAGCAGTTCTTC.

This clone turned up a few times. The V and J genes are TRBV7-9 and TRBJ1-2; 12 nucleotides agree with TRBD1. The CDR3 loop spans 13 amino acids. The germline gives CDR1 SEHNR, CDR2 FQNEAQ (reference sequence). Trimming took 5 bases from V and 6 from J; bases not matched to a gene: 1. CDR3 sequence (DNA): TGTGCCAGCAGCGGGGACAGGGGGCATGGCTACACCTTC. It yields the protein CASSGDRGHGYTF.

The V gene is TRBV19, the J gene TRBJ2-2; 7 nucleotides align to TRBD1. This CDR3 is built from 14 residues. With 5 bases clipped from V and 1 base from J, the junction kept 1 base outside the gene matches. CDR1 and CDR2 (germline): LNHDA, SQIVND (reference sequence). In DNA form, the CDR3 reads TGTGCCAGTAGTCGACAGGGGAACACCGGGGAGCTGTTTTTT. Translating gives CASSRQGNTGELFF.

The chain carries TRBV5-4 and TRBJ1-5; D uncertain. The CDR3 sequence is 14 residues long. The V end lost 0 bases, the J end lost 1 base, and 5 bases lay between the germline ends. Germline assignment: CDR1 SGHNT and CDR2 YYREEE (reference sequence). In DNA, the CDR3 is TGTGCCAGCAGCTTGGGAGTGAGCAATCAGCCCCAGCATTTT. Amino acids: CASSLGVSNQPQHF.

This clone was picked up a small number of times. The gene calls are TRBV2 and TRBJ2-5, with 14 nucleotides matching TRBD2. This CDR3 spans 19 amino acids. V shed 6 bases and J 0 bases; nucleotides not matched to a gene: 12. Germline V CDR1 and CDR2: SNHLY, FYNNEI. Here the CDR3 reads CASRPTGTSGRAYQETQYF. The CDR3 nucleotides are TGTGCCAGCAGGCCCACCGGGACTAGCGGGAGAGCGTACCAAGAGACCCAGTACTTC.

This clone was observed a handful of times. The rearrangement links TRBV29-1 to TRBJ2-7; TRBD1 agrees at 7 bases. The V gene end was trimmed by 6 bases and the J gene end by 3 bases; junction bases not matched to a gene: 5. This CDR3 region has 12 residues. Germline CDR1 is SQVTM and CDR2 is ANQGSEA. CDR3 sequence (DNA): TGCAGCGTATCGACAGGGAGCTACGAGCAGTACTTC. It yields the protein CSVSTGSYEQYF.